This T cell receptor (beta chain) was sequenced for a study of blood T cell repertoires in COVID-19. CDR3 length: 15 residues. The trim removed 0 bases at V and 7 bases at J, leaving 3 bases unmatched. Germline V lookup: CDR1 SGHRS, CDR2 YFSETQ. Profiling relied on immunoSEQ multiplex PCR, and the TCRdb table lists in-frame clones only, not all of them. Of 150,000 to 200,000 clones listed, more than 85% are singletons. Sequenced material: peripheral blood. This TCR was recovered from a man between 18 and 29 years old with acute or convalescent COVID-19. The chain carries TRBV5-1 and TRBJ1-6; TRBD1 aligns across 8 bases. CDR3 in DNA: TGCGCCAGCAGCTTGGGAGGACAGGGCAATTCACCCCTCCACTTT. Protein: CASSLGGQGNSPLHF.